This T cell receptor beta chain was identified during a study of shared clonotypes between healthy human individuals (dated by TCRdb to about 2020). In the study overall: A couple of women and a few men aged 18 to 49 years were included in the cohort. Each donor's leukapheresis produced roughly between roughly 0.94 and 9.5 billion PBMCs. For each donor, CD4 naive and CD4 memory were each given three plates, CD8 naive was given two plates, and CD8 memory was given one plate. To increase sequencing depth and limit assay-specific biases, different laboratories used diverse techniques to prepare libraries and sequence TCR repertoires. To estimate repertoire size and how much clonotypes are shared between individuals, the study performed deep sequencing of blood TCR repertoires from five healthy adults.

Overall study outcomes, separate from this receptor: Pairwise subsampling indicated that sequencing depth was expected to affect the degree of clonotype sharing among donors. Higher generation probabilities were observed for clonotypes shared by all four sorted-subset donors than for non-shared clonotypes. Sampling was restricted to blood, and TCR repertoires in tissues likely differ from the TCR repertoires found in blood. Because the study included a small number of donors, the genetic and exposure-history diversity represented was limited. About 4.5% of naive CD4, 3.5% of naive CD8, approximately 2.2% of memory CD4, and about 0.4% of memory CD8 clonotypes were shared across four donors. Rarefaction of sorted-subset datasets indicated incomplete sequencing despite the large sequencing depth. Naive subsets generally had larger estimated clonotype richness than memory subsets.

TCR CDR3 regions were amplified from genomic DNA by multiplex PCR using the deep immunoSEQ assay. Genomic DNA extracted from each cell subset was distributed evenly over all wells of several immunoSEQ 96-well plates, and each plate served as one replicate. For sorted subsets, about 200 ng genomic DNA, equal to 25,000 to 35,000 T cell genomes, was loaded into each replicate PCR. The purified libraries were quantified using a Qubit 3.0 fluorometer, sized with a Bioanalyzer 2100, and then quantified again using the KAPA Library Quantification kit. A separate single-read 150-cycle Illumina NextSeq 550 flow cell was used to sequence each immunoSEQ 96-well plate. The study's processing was this. Because the immunoSEQ output included only junctional sequences and no quality scores, the filtering could not be the same as the filtering used for full-length reads. Sequences were annotated with PyIR, a Python wrapper for IgBLAST v1.9, using IMGT germline references to assign V/J genes and CDR3. Reads with weak V/J assignments (E-value above 1e-6), missing CDR3, stop codons, out-of-frame junctions, or ambiguous translated residues were removed. V3J clonotypes were defined as sequences sharing an identical inferred V gene, J gene, and CDR3 amino acid sequence. To compute the percentage overlap between repertoires, the number of shared unique clonotypes was divided by the size of the smaller repertoire. Three approaches were used to assess repertoire richness: RTK rarefaction, the Chao1 estimator, and Recon v2.1 estimates of unobserved clonotypes. Generation probabilities were computed with OLGA for all TCRbeta clonotypes obtained by the gDNA method from a few donors. What TCRdb holds here is the immuneACCESS table cut down to in-frame rearrangements. Part of the clones is not present; checked against another copy, under half of the missing clones reflect an unresolved V gene, and the others are unexplained. V, J and clone size are those of that table, while D and trimming were read from the DNA. This sample lists roughly 100,000 clones; about 67% were detected once. The ten largest clones take up roughly a quarter of the sample.

Its CDR3 holds 13 amino acids, cysteine through phenylalanine. Solely the CDR3 DNA is kept, with 39 bases framed from the first base. Deletion took 6 bases off V and 0 bases off J, with a span of 8 bases between the germline ends. The germline V gene sets CDR1 to WSHSY and CDR2 to SAAADI. As concerns this clone: It lacks a known antigen. Per-nucleotide qualities are absent, and no much larger clonotype sits a single base away.

Donors were healthy HIV-negative adults with no recently reported acute infections or vaccinations. Every donor was a Caucasian adult living in Nashville, Tennessee, USA. The CD8 memory samples were a combination of magnetically selected CD45RO+ cells and CCR7-negative CD45RA+ effector memory (TemRA) cells. Blood was obtained by leukapheresis, after which PBMCs were separated by Ficoll-Histopaque density gradient centrifugation and cryopreserved in liquid nitrogen vapor phase. Analytical flow cytometry was used to check the purity and quantity of each magnetically sorted T cell population. Each sorted fraction had its genomic DNA isolated and then quantified by UV absorbance on a Nanodrop 2000c.

The chain joins TRBV10-2 to TRBJ1-1, with no confidently assigned D gene. The sequenced sample was memory CD8+ T cells sorted from blood. Interpreted using the paper, the cell subset or site label stands for: CD45RO+ cells pooled with CCR7-negative TemRA cells. This TCR was recovered from a woman aged 30 to 39 in good health. The CDR3 region reads CASRPALNTEAFF. The DNA is as follows: TGCGCCAGCAGACCCGCCTTGAACACTGAAGCTTTCTTT.